This T cell receptor beta chain was recovered during a study of blood T cell repertoires in COVID-19. Profiled with immunoSEQ multiplex PCR; TCRdb holds only in-frame clones, not every one. The profile covers some 490,000 clones, with 80% to 90% appearing a single time and approximately 2.9% taken by the ten largest. The clonotype was recovered from a human donor in a cohort sampled during active COVID-19. The material sequenced was peripheral blood.

CDR3 region: CASSLASGGSYEQYF. The CDR3 nucleotides read TGTGCCAGCAGTCTTGCCAGCGGGGGGTCCTACGAGCAGTACTTC. The V and J genes are TRBV6-5 and TRBJ2-7, with 9 bases fitting TRBD2. The germline V gene encodes CDR1 MNHEY and CDR2 SVGAGI. The CDR3 totals 15 residues. The V gene end was trimmed by 5 bases and the J gene end by 1 base; junction bases not matched to a gene: 6.